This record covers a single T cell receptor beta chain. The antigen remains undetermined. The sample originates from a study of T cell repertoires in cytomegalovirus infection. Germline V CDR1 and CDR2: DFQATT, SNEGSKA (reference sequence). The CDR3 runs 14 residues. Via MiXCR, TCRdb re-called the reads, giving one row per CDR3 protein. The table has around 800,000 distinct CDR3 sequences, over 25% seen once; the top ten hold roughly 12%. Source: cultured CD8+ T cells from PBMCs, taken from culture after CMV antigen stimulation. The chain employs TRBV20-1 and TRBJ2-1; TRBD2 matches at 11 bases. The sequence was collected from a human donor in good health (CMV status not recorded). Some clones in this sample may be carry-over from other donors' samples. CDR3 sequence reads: CRLAGDPAVNEQFF. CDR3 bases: TGCAGACTAGCGGGGGACCCGGCAGTCAATGAGCAGTTCTTC.